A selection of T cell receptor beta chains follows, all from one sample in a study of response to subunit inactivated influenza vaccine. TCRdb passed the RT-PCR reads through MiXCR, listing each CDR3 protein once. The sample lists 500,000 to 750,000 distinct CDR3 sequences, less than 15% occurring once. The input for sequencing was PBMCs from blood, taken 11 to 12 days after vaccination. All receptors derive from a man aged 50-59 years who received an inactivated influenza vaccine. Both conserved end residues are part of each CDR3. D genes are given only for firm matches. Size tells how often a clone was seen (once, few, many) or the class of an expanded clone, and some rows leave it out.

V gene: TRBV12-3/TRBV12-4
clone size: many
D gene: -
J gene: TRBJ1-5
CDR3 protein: CASSSPGTSQHF
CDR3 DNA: TGTGCCAGCAGTTCCCCCGGGACTTCCCAGCATTTT

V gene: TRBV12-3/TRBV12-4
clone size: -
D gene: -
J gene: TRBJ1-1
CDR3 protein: CASSFPGTQAFF
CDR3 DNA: TGTGCCAGCAGTTTCCCCGGGACGCAAGCTTTCTTT

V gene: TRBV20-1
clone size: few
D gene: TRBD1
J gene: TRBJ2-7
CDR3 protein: CSALTGTGAYEQYF
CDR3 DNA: TGCAGTGCCCTTACCGGGACAGGGGCCTACGAGCAGTACTTC

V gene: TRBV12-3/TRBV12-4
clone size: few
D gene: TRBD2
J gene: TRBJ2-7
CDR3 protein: CASSLPGLAFHEQYF
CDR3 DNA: TGTGCCAGCAGTTTGCCGGGACTAGCGTTCCACGAGCAGTACTTC

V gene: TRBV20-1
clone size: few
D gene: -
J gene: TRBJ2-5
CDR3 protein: CSARIWAETQYF
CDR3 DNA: TGCAGTGCTAGGATCTGGGCAGAGACCCAGTACTTC

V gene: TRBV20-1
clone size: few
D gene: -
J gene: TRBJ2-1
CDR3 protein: CSASLGNEQFF
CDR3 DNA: TGCAGTGCTAGTTTGGGCAATGAGCAGTTCTTC

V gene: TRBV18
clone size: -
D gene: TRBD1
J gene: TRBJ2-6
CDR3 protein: CASSPTDRGQTSGANVLTF
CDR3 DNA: TGTGCCAGCTCACCAACGGACAGGGGTCAAACCTCTGGGGCCAACGTCCTGACTTTC

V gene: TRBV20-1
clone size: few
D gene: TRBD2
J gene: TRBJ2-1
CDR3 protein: CSAFSGGAGEQFF
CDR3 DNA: TGCAGTGCTTTTAGCGGGGGGGCGGGTGAGCAGTTCTTC

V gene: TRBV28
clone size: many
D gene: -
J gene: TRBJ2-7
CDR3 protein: CASSLSGYEQYF
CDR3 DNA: TGTGCCAGCAGTTTATCAGGTTACGAGCAGTACTTC

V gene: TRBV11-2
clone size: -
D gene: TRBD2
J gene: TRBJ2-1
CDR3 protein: CASSLGNWASGRGNEQFF
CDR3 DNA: TGTGCCAGCAGCTTAGGAAATTGGGCCAGCGGGAGAGGCAATGAGCAGTTCTTC

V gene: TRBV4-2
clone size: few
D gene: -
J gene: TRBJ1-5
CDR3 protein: CASSQDSGIGQPQHF
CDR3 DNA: TGTGCCAGCAGCCAAGATAGCGGGATAGGTCAGCCCCAGCATTTT

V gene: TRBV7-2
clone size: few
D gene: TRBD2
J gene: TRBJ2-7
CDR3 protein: CASSPPGRLSYEQYF
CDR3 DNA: TGTGCCAGCAGCCCCCCCGGGAGGCTCTCCTACGAGCAGTACTTC

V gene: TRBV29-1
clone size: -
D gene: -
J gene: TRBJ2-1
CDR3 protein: CSVDAPTGPSSYNEQFF
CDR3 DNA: TGCAGCGTTGACGCCCCGACAGGACCTAGCTCCTACAATGAGCAGTTCTTC

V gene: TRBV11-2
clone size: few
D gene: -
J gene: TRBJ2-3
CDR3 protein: CASSEVSDTQYF
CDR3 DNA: TGTGCCAGCAGTGAAGTGTCAGATACGCAGTATTTT

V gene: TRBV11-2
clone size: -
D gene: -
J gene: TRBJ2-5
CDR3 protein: CASSLLRGRRETQYF
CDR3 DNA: TGTGCCAGCAGCTTATTGCGGGGGCGTCGAGAGACCCAGTACTTC

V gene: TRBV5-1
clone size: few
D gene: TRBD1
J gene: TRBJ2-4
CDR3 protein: CASSLAQGAKNIQYF
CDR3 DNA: TGCGCCAGCAGCTTAGCACAGGGGGCGAAGAACATTCAGTACTTC

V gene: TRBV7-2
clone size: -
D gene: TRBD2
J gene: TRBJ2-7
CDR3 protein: CASNLAGLGEQYF
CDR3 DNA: TGTGCCAGCAATCTAGCGGGTCTGGGCGAGCAGTACTTC

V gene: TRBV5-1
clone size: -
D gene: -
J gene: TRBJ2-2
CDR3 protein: CASTKGSANTGELFF
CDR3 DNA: TGCGCCAGCACAAAGGGTTCGGCGAACACCGGGGAGCTGTTTTTT

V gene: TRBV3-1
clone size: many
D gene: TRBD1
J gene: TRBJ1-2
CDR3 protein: CASSQGQNYGYTF
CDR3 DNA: TGTGCCAGCAGCCAGGGACAGAACTATGGCTACACCTTC

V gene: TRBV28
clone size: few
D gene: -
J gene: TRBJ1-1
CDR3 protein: CASRNPVGTEAFF
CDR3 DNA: TGTGCCAGCAGAAACCCGGTAGGCACTGAAGCTTTCTTT

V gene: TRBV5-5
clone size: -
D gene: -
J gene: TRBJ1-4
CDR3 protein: CASSYAPAATNEKLFF
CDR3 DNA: TGTGCCAGCAGCTATGCTCCAGCTGCAACTAATGAAAAACTGTTTTTT

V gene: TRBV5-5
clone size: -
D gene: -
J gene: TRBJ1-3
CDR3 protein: CASISTGNTIYF
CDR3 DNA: TGTGCCAGCATAAGTACTGGAAACACCATATATTTT

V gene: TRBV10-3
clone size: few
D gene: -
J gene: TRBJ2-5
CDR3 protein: CAISPESGQETQYF
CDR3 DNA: TGTGCCATCAGTCCTGAATCGGGGCAAGAGACCCAGTACTTC

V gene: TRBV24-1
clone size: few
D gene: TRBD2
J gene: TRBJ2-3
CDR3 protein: CATSDGVWRGGADTQYF
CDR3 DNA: TGTGCCACCAGTGATGGGGTTTGGCGGGGGGGCGCAGATACGCAGTATTTT

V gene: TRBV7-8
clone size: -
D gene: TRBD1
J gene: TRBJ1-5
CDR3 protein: CASSSDRGPEPQHF
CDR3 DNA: TGTGCCAGCAGCTCAGACAGGGGGCCAGAGCCCCAGCATTTT

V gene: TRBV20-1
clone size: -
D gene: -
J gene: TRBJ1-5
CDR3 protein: CSARDGVLPQHF
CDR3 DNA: TGCAGTGCTAGAGATGGGGTCCTGCCCCAGCATTTT

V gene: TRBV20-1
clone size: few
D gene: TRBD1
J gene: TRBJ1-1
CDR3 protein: CSARQGAANTEAFF
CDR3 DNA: TGCAGTGCTAGGCAGGGGGCGGCGAACACTGAAGCTTTCTTT

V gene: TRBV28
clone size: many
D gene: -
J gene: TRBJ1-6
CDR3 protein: CASSLWGRNNSPLHF
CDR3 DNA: TGTGCCAGCAGTTTATGGGGACGGAATAATTCACCCCTCCACTTT

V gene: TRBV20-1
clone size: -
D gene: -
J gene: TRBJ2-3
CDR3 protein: CSAKQGGGSTDTQYF
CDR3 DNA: TGCAGCGCTAAACAAGGGGGGGGTAGCACAGATACGCAGTATTTT

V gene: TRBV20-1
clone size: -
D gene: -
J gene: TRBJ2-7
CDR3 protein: CSARSTGAGEQYF
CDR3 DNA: TGCAGTGCTAGATCGACAGGAGCGGGCGAGCAGTACTTC

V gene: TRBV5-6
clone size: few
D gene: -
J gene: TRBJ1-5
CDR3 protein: CASSSTNNQPQHF
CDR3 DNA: TGTGCCAGCAGCTCAACCAATAATCAGCCCCAGCATTTT

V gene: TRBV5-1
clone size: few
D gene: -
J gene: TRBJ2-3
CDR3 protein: CASSSGSADTQYF
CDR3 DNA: TGCGCCAGCAGCTCCGGGAGCGCAGATACGCAGTATTTT

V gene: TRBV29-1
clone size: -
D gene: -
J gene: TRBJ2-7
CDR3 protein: CSVAGGQGPYEQYF
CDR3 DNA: TGCAGCGTAGCCGGGGGGCAGGGCCCCTACGAGCAGTACTTC

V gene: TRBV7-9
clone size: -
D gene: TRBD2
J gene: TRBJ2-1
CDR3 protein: CASSTSGRAYNEQFF
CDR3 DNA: TGTGCCAGCAGCACGAGCGGGAGGGCCTACAATGAGCAGTTCTTC

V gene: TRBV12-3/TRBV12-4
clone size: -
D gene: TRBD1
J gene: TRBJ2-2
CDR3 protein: CASSNPTGRTGELFF
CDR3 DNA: TGTGCCAGCAGTAACCCGACAGGGCGAACCGGGGAGCTGTTTTTT

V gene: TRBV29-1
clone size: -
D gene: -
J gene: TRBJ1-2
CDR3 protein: CSVEGWANYGYTF
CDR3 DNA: TGCAGCGTTGAAGGGTGGGCTAACTATGGCTACACCTTC

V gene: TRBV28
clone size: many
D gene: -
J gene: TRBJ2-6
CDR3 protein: CASSSSGVRRSGANVLTF
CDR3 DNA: TGTGCCAGCAGCTCCTCCGGGGTCCGGCGGTCTGGGGCCAACGTCCTGACTTTC

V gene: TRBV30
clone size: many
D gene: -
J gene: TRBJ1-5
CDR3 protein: CAWSVAGIQPQHF
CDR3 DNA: TGTGCCTGGAGTGTTGCGGGGATCCAGCCCCAGCATTTT

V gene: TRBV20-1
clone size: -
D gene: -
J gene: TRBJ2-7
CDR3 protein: CSGRAHYEQYF
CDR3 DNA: TGCAGTGGGCGGGCTCACTACGAGCAGTACTTC

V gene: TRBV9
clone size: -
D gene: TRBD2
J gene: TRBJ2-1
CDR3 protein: CASSAGTISYNEQFF
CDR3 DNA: TGTGCCAGCAGCGCCGGGACTATCTCCTACAATGAGCAGTTCTTC

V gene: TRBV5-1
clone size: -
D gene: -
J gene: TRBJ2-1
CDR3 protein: CASSLDRSNNEQFF
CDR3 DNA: TGCGCCAGCAGCTTGGACAGATCTAACAATGAGCAGTTCTTC

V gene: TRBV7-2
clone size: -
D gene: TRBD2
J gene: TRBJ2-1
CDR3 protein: CASSFTGGPNEQFF
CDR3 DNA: TGTGCCAGCAGTTTTACGGGAGGCCCCAATGAGCAGTTCTTC

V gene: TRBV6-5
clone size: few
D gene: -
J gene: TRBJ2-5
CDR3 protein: CASSSTGLQETQYF
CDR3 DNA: TGTGCCAGCAGTTCCACGGGGCTTCAGGAGACCCAGTACTTC

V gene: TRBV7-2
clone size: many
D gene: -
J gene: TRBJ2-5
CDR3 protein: CASSLEGAQYF
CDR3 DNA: TGTGCCAGCAGCTTAGAGGGGGCCCAGTACTTC

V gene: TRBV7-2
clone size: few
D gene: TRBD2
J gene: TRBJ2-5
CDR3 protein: CASSFGTSAFGGETQYF
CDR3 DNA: TGTGCCAGCAGCTTCGGGACTAGCGCCTTCGGGGGGGAGACCCAGTACTTC

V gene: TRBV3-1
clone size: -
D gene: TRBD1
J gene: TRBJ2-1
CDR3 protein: CASSFAGTGPYNEQFF
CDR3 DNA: TGTGCCAGCAGCTTCGCCGGGACAGGCCCCTACAATGAGCAGTTCTTC

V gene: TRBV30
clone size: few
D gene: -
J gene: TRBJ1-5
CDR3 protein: CAWSVRDNQPQHF
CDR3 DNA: TGTGCCTGGAGTGTCCGAGACAATCAGCCCCAGCATTTT

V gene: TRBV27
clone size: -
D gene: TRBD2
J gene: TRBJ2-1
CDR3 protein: CASSSPGLAGRNEQFF
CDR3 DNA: TGTGCCAGCAGTTCACCGGGACTAGCGGGACGCAATGAGCAGTTCTTC

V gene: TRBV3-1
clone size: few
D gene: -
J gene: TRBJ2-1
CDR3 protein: CASSPTFYNEQFF
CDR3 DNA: TGTGCCAGCAGCCCGACGTTCTACAATGAGCAGTTCTTC

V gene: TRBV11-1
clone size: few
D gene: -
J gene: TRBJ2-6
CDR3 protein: CASSSLLEQASSGANVLTF
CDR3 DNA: TGTGCCAGCAGCTCGCTCTTAGAACAGGCCAGCTCTGGGGCCAACGTCCTGACTTTC

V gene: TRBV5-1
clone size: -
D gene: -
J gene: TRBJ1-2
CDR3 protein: CASSIGDSNYGYTF
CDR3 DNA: TGCGCCAGCAGCATAGGAGACTCAAACTATGGCTACACCTTC

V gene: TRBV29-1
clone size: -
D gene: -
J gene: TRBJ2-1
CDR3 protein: CSVHGKGPGQSLLEQFF
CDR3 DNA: TGCAGCGTGCATGGGAAAGGACCGGGACAAAGCCTCCTCGAGCAGTTCTTC

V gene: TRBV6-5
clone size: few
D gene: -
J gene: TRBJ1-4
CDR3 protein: CASSFLSSNEKLFF
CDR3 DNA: TGTGCCAGCAGTTTCTTGTCAAGTAATGAAAAACTGTTTTTT

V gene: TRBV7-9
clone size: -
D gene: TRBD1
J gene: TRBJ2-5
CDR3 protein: CASRPPGQAIFKETQYF
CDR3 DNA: TGTGCCAGCAGACCCCCGGGACAGGCGATCTTCAAAGAGACCCAGTACTTC

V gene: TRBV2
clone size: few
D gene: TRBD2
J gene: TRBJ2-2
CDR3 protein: CASSDRAGALNTGELFF
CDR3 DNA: TGTGCCAGCAGTGATCGAGCGGGGGCCCTCAACACCGGGGAGCTGTTTTTT

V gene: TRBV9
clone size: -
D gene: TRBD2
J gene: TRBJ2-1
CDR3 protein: CASSSSTSGVYNEQFF
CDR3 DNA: TGTGCCAGCAGCTCATCGACTAGCGGAGTTTACAATGAGCAGTTCTTC

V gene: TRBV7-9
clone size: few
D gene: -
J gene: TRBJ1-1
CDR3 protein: CASSLETLGTEAFF
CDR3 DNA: TGTGCCAGCAGCTTAGAAACATTGGGGACTGAAGCTTTCTTT